The next 26 T cell receptor beta chains were all read from a single sample in a study of identical twins. Via MiXCR, TCRdb re-called the 5' RACE reads, giving one row per CDR3 protein. The profile shows around 490,000 distinct CDR3 sequences, nearly 15% of them singletons. The sample was also linked to a second study, of yellow fever vaccine responses in identical twins.

What was sequenced was CD4+ T cells sorted from blood. The receptor source for this set is a woman aged 18-29 years in good health.

This clonotype came up once. CDR3 in DNA: TGTGCCAGCAGTCAGAGGGCGGACGAGCAGTACTTC. Translated, it gives CASSQRADEQYF. The chain has TRBV28 and TRBJ2-7; D might be TRBD2 (5 bases). The V gene lost 5 bases and the J gene lost 5 bases, with 10 bases spanning the gap. The CDR3 totals 12 residues. Germline values: CDR1 MDHEN, CDR2 SYDVKM.

V and J are TRBV7-9 and TRBJ2-7, with TRBD2 matching 9 bases. The germline gives CDR1 SEHNR, CDR2 FQNEAQ (reference sequence). The trim removed 5 bases at V and 1 base at J, leaving 9 bases unmatched. The CDR3 contains 16 residues. The CDR3 region has the DNA TGTGCCAGCAGCGCGCTTCCTAGCGGGGCTTCCTACGAGCAGTACTTC. Its translation: CASSALPSGASYEQYF.

The V call is TRBV2, the J call TRBJ2-5; D unclear. CDR3 length: 12 residues. Germline V lookup: CDR1 SNHLY, CDR2 FYNNEI. Trimming pared 4 bases from V and 2 bases from J, leaving 5 bases between. Here the CDR3 reads CASSVRQETQYF. The CDR3 DNA is TGTGCCAGCAGTGTTAGACAAGAGACCCAGTACTTC.

This clonotype appeared a few times. The rearrangement links TRBV12-3 or TRBV12-4 to TRBJ1-5; 9 nucleotides align to TRBD1. The trim removed 5 bases at V and 9 bases at J, leaving 11 bases unmatched. The length of the CDR3 is 15 residues. The CDR3 region is CASSRTGGELRPQHF. The CDR3 DNA reads TGTGCCAGCAGTCGAACAGGGGGCGAACTTCGGCCCCAGCATTTT.

The V gene is TRBV7-9, the J gene TRBJ1-1; D possibly corresponds to TRBD1 (6 bases). V shed 5 bases and J shed 1 base, with 17 bases lying between them. Germline loops: CDR1 SEHNR, CDR2 FQNEAQ (reference sequence). CDR3 length: 16 residues. The CDR3 nucleotides read TGTGCCAGCAGCCAGGGGCCCGGGGGGGGGAACACTGAAGCTTTCTTT. Its translation is CASSQGPGGGNTEAFF.

This clonotype was picked up many times. The chain couples TRBV3-1 to TRBJ2-7, with D unclear. CDR1 and CDR2 (germline): LGHDT, YNNKEL (reference sequence). Trimming shortened V by 0 bases and J by 4 bases, and 7 bases separated the two germline ends. There are 13 residues in the CDR3. CDR3 nucleotide sequence: TGTGCCAGCAGCCAAGACAGACTGTACGAGCAGTACTTC. It is translated as CASSQDRLYEQYF.

The sample holds a few counts of this clonotype. The chain links TRBV6-1 to TRBJ1-4, with 8 bases that match TRBD1. Germline CDR1 MNHNS, CDR2 SASEGT. The CDR3 contains 14 residues. With 6 bases clipped from V and 3 bases from J, the junction kept 3 bases outside the gene matches. CDR3 nucleotide sequence: TGTGCCAGCAGACGGACAGGGTCTAATGAAAAACTGTTTTTT. Translation gives CASRRTGSNEKLFF.

The J gene is TRBJ1-6, the V gene TRBV20-1; possibly TRBD1 for D (5 bases). The V and J ends lost 4 bases and 7 bases respectively, with 14 bases between them. Germline CDR1 and CDR2: DFQATT and SNEGSKA (reference sequence). The CDR3 runs to 14 residues. The CDR3 DNA reads TGCAGTGCTACACCCGGGGGTAAAAATTCACCCCTCCACTTT. Its protein product is CSATPGGKNSPLHF.

This rearrangement joins TRBV20-1 to TRBJ2-2; tentatively, D is TRBD2 (5 bases). Germline CDR1 and CDR2: DFQATT and SNEGSKA (reference sequence). Between the trimmed V and J ends, which lost 2 bases and 4 bases, there was a span of 8 bases. The CDR3 sequence is 13 residues long. For the CDR3, the DNA is TGCAGTGCTAGACTAGCAGGCACCGGGGAGCTGTTTTTT. Translating gives CSARLAGTGELFF.

V and J are TRBV7-6 and TRBJ2-7; D is possibly TRBD1 or TRBD2 (5 bases each). Germline CDR1 is SGHVS and CDR2 is FNYEAQ. V dropped 7 bases and J dropped 0 bases, with 19 bases sitting between them. The length of the CDR3 is 16 residues. The CDR3 protein is CASTGISGTDSYEQYF. In DNA form, the CDR3 reads TGTGCCAGCACCGGGATCTCCGGGACGGACTCCTACGAGCAGTACTTC.

The rearrangement joins TRBV10-3 to TRBJ2-2; tentative D call: TRBD2 (5 bases). The CDR3 length is 15 residues. Deletions cut 10 bases from V and 0 bases from J, with 15 bases between. Germline V lookup: CDR1 ENHRY, CDR2 SYGVKD. The CDR3 sequence: CATTSEDANTGELFF. The DNA for the CDR3 is TGTGCCACCACCTCGGAGGATGCGAACACCGGGGAGCTGTTTTTT.

This clonotype was seen ten or more times. The CDR3 spells CSVGLTGGTEAFF. The CDR3 DNA sequence: TGCAGCGTTGGACTCACAGGGGGAACTGAAGCTTTCTTT. This chain uses TRBV29-1 with TRBJ1-1, with 8 nucleotides matching TRBD1. Germline V CDR1 and CDR2: SQVTM, ANQGSEA. The CDR3 loop spans 13 amino acids. After removal of 4 bases from V and 5 bases from J, the junction contained 6 bases not matched to a gene.

The rearrangement links TRBV6-4 to TRBJ2-3; perhaps D is TRBD1 or TRBD2 (5 bases each). The CDR3 totals 16 residues. CDR1 and CDR2 from the germline V gene are MRHNA and SNTAGT. The V end lost 2 bases, the J end lost 4 bases, and 16 bases lay between the germline ends. The CDR3 region is CASSDGGSPGPDTQYF. The CDR3 DNA follows: TGTGCCAGCAGTGACGGCGGTAGCCCGGGGCCAGATACGCAGTATTTT.

The rearrangement links TRBV5-6 to TRBJ2-1; 9 bases are shared with TRBD1. V shed 3 bases, J shed 9 bases, and the junction held 4 bases outside the gene matches. Germline V gene lookup returns CDR1 SGHDT and CDR2 YYEEEE. The CDR3 consists of 13 residues. CDR3 in amino acids: CASSWDRAGEQFF. As DNA, the CDR3 is TGTGCCAGCAGCTGGGACAGGGCGGGTGAGCAGTTCTTC.

This clonotype was detected only a few times. V and J are TRBV11-2 and TRBJ2-3; possibly TRBD2 for D (5 bases). CDR1 and CDR2 from the germline V gene are SGHAT and FQNNGV. The V end lost 4 bases, the J end lost 3 bases, and 23 bases lay between the germline ends. This CDR3 has 18 residues. This CDR3 reads CASSSLRAGGWRTDTQYF. The CDR3 bases are TGTGCCAGCAGCTCCCTTCGCGCTGGCGGGTGGAGGACAGATACGCAGTATTTT.

This clonotype was found a few times. The rearrangement uses TRBV11-2 and TRBJ1-1, with D maybe TRBD1 (5 bases). The CDR3 sequence is 14 residues long. Germline V gene sequence: CDR1 SGHAT, CDR2 FQNNGV. V dropped 9 bases and J dropped 7 bases, with 21 bases sitting between them. DNA for the CDR3: TGTGCCAGTCAGCGCATTTCGGGACTGATTGAAGCTTTCTTT. Its protein product is CASQRISGLIEAFF.

This clonotype was seen repeatedly, ten times or more. This chain uses TRBV12-3 or TRBV12-4 with TRBJ2-2, with D unclear. CDR3 length: 13 residues. V was cut by 2 bases and J by 2 bases, with 3 bases left in between. The DNA of the CDR3 is TGTGCCAGCAGTTTATTTAACACCGGGGAGCTGTTTTTT. Its protein is CASSLFNTGELFF.

The chain combines TRBV20-1 with TRBJ1-6; 7 positions agree with TRBD1. The CDR3 is 13 amino acids. Germline V gene lookup returns CDR1 DFQATT and CDR2 SNEGSKA (reference sequence). The junction had 6 bases not matched to a gene; V was cut back by 5 bases and J by 8 bases. The CDR3 is CSAPDRLDSPLHF. The CDR3 DNA reads as TGCAGTGCTCCGGACAGGCTAGATTCACCCCTCCACTTT.

This clonotype occurred a few times. The chain links TRBV10-3 to TRBJ2-1, with 9 nucleotides matching TRBD2. After removal of 6 bases from V and 8 bases from J, the junction contained 5 bases not matched to a gene. Looked up from germline, CDR1 is ENHRY and CDR2 is SYGVKD. The CDR3 runs to 13 residues. The CDR3 protein is CAIRLAGDDEQFF. The DNA of the CDR3 is TGTGCCATCAGATTAGCGGGAGACGATGAGCAGTTCTTC.

This clonotype was detected only a few times. This sequence joins TRBV5-1 and TRBJ2-7, with D uncertain. The V gene lost 0 bases and the J gene lost 4 bases, with 14 bases spanning the gap. The CDR3 extends over 15 amino acids. Germline V gene sequence: CDR1 SGHRS, CDR2 YFSETQ. CDR3 sequence reads: CASSLAEASLYEQYF. CDR3 sequence (DNA): TGCGCCAGCAGCTTGGCCGAGGCATCCCTTTACGAGCAGTACTTC.

V is TRBV20-1 and J is TRBJ1-5; 7 bases are a match to TRBD1. The V gene end was trimmed by 6 bases and the J gene end by 6 bases; junction bases not matched to a gene: 11. The germline gives CDR1 DFQATT, CDR2 SNEGSKA (reference sequence). This CDR3 comprises 14 residues. As DNA, the CDR3 is TGCAGTGCCAACGTCCCGACAGGGCTTCAGCCCCAGCATTTT. Translated: CSANVPTGLQPQHF.

This clonotype was recorded a few times. The J gene is TRBJ2-1, the V gene TRBV12-3 or TRBV12-4; D is ambiguous. This CDR3 has 14 residues. The ends were cut back, 3 bases at V and 0 bases at J, with 6 bases in the middle. CDR3: CASSFQPSYNEQFF. CDR3 nucleotide sequence: TGTGCCAGCAGTTTCCAGCCCTCCTACAATGAGCAGTTCTTC.

This clonotype came up a few times. V usage is TRBV7-9 and J usage is TRBJ1-1; D possibly corresponds to TRBD1 (6 bases). Germline V gives CDR1 SEHNR, CDR2 FQNEAQ (reference sequence). The CDR3 is made up of 15 amino acids. The V end was cut by 5 bases, the J end by 1 base, with 14 bases between. The DNA of the CDR3 is TGTGCCAGCAGCACCGGACAGACACAGAACACTGAAGCTTTCTTT. This gives the protein CASSTGQTQNTEAFF.

The chain uses TRBV12-3 or TRBV12-4 and TRBJ2-7; TRBD2 aligns across 7 bases. The CDR3 is made up of 15 amino acids. With 3 bases clipped from V and 0 bases from J, the junction kept 5 bases outside the gene matches. In DNA form, the CDR3 reads TGTGCCAGCAGTTTCACCGGGACTACCTCCTACGAGCAGTACTTC. Translated, it gives CASSFTGTTSYEQYF.

This sequence joins TRBV15 and TRBJ2-1; D may match TRBD1 or TRBD2 (5 bases each). Germline values: CDR1 LNHNV, CDR2 YYDKDF (reference sequence). V was cut by 4 bases and J by 13 bases, with 17 bases left in between. The CDR3 consists of 13 residues. In nucleotides, the CDR3 is TGTGCCACCAGCATTGGTGAGACGGGACCACAGTTCTTC. Residues: CATSIGETGPQFF.

The chain is built from TRBV7-2 and TRBJ2-3; D call uncertain. Trimming cost V 7 bases and J 3 bases, with 8 bases left between them. CDR1 is SGHTA, CDR2 FQGNSA, per germline. This CDR3 contains 12 residues. CDR3 DNA: TGTGCCAGCAACCGACGTACAGATACGCAGTATTTT. It is translated as CASNRRTDTQYF.